This TCR beta chain was captured by sequencing in a study of blood T cell repertoires in COVID-19. On the study more broadly: There were acute and convalescent COVID-19 samples, and they came from the United States, Italy and Spain.

The length of the CDR3 is 17 residues. Germline CDR1 SGHTA, CDR2 FQGNSA. The junction had 8 bases not matched to a gene; V was cut back by 5 bases and J by 0 bases. How the authors handled the data: Estimation of nucleated cell counts was performed using reference gene primer amplification. Sequencing used immunoSEQ multiplex PCR; TCRdb keeps in-frame clones, though not all of them. V, J and clone size reflect that table, while D and trimming were determined from the DNA. The repertoire has fewer than 90,000 clones, around 75% of them found once; the top ten carry about 6%. It was during active infection that Seattle patients were enrolled and then longitudinally followed.

Sequenced: peripheral blood. The V and J genes are TRBV7-2 and TRBJ2-5, with 11 bases lining up with TRBD2. The origin of this receptor is a man between 65 and 85 years old with COVID-19, enrolled during active disease. For the CDR3, the DNA is TGTGCCAGCAGCCCGGGTGCTAGCGGGGGGTACCAAGAGACCCAGTACTTC. Translating gives CASSPGASGGYQETQYF.